The next 15 T cell receptor beta chains were all read from a single sample in a study of shared clonotypes between healthy human individuals. Only in-frame clones appear in the TCRdb table, and some are missing; sequencing was by immunoSEQ multiplex PCR. The data hold 500,000 to 550,000 clones, with about 96% observed a single time. Sequenced: naive CD4+ T cells sorted from blood. The subset here: CD45RA+ positively selected. Receptor source: a woman aged 25 to 39 in good health.

The V and J genes are TRBV19 and TRBJ2-5; TRBD1 matches at 8 bases. The J call may be faulty, since TRBJ2-7 better matches the DNA end. Germline CDR1 LNHDA, CDR2 SQIVND (reference sequence). CDR3 size: 14 residues. The CDR3 region is CASSIQGASYEQYF. Here the CDR3 DNA reads TGTGCCAGTAGTATTCAGGGGGCCTCCTACGAGCAGTACTTC.

The genes are TRBV5-1 and TRBJ2-2; 9 nucleotides align to TRBD1. CDR3 length equals 17 residues. The germline gives CDR1 SGHRS, CDR2 YFSETQ. Losses at the gene ends were 2 bases for V and 2 bases for J; bases not matched to a gene: 7. CDR3 sequence: CASSLQPGQGNTGELFF. The CDR3 region has the DNA TGCGCCAGCAGCTTACAACCGGGACAGGGTAACACCGGGGAGCTGTTTTTT.

The chain employs TRBV28 and TRBJ2-7, with D perhaps matching TRBD1 (5 bases). The CDR3 has 13 residues. CDR1 and CDR2 (germline): MDHEN, SYDVKM. V gave up 5 bases and J gave up 4 bases, with 12 bases separating them. CDR3 amino acids: CASSAGIVYEQYF. The CDR3, as DNA: TGTGCCAGCAGTGCAGGGATAGTTTACGAGCAGTACTTC.

V is TRBV29-1 and J is TRBJ2-6, with a tentative D call TRBD2 (6 bases). V was shortened by 5 bases and J by 0 bases, with 20 bases between the two germline ends. Germline CDR1 reads SQVTM; CDR2 reads ANQGSEA. This CDR3 contains 18 residues. DNA for the CDR3: TGCAGCGTTAAGTCGGGAGTCAAAGGACGCTCTGGGGCCAACGTCCTGACTTTC. Protein: CSVKSGVKGRSGANVLTF.

V gene TRBV10-2 combines with J gene TRBJ1-2, with 7 nucleotides matching TRBD1. The V gene end was trimmed by 0 bases and the J gene end by 7 bases; junction bases not matched to a gene: 8. Germline V lookup: CDR1 WSHSY, CDR2 SAAADI. The CDR3 covers 15 residues. CDR3 coding DNA: TGCGCCAGCAGTGAGTCGACAGGGAAACAGGGTGGCTACACCTTC. This codes for CASSESTGKQGGYTF.

The chain combines TRBV6-5 with TRBJ2-7, with D possibly called TRBD1 or TRBD2 (5 bases each). The CDR3 is 14 amino acids. Trimming took 6 bases from V and 0 from J, leaving 12 bases between them. Germline CDR1 is MNHEY and CDR2 is SVGAGI. CDR3 nucleotides: TGTGCCAGCAGGGGTCCGGGGACCTCCTACGAGCAGTACTTC. The encoded protein is CASRGPGTSYEQYF.

The genes are TRBV28 and TRBJ1-4; tentatively, D is TRBD1 (5 bases). Germline CDR1 is MDHEN and CDR2 is SYDVKM. The ends were cut back, 5 bases at V and 9 bases at J, with 19 bases in the middle. The CDR3 extends over 15 amino acids. CDR3: CASSLGGQGKKKLFF. CDR3 nucleotide sequence: TGTGCCAGCAGTCTAGGTGGACAAGGGAAGAAAAAACTGTTTTTT.

This chain connects TRBV29-1 to TRBJ2-1; D uncertain. The CDR3 runs to 14 residues. The germline CDR1 and CDR2 sequences are SQVTM and ANQGSEA. CDR3 nucleotides: TGCAGTTACAACCTCGGCGGCTCCTACAATGAGCAGTTCTTC. Protein product: CSYNLGGSYNEQFF.

There are a few counts of this clone. This rearrangement joins TRBV7-9 to TRBJ2-7, with 8 positions matching TRBD1. CDR3 size: 13 residues. Germline-derived CDR1 and CDR2 are SEHNR and FQNEAQ (reference sequence). Trimming at V came to 5 bases and at J to 5 bases, leaving 5 bases not matched to a gene. Here the CDR3 DNA reads TGTGCCAGCAGCGGACAGGGTTCCCACGAGCAGTACTTC. Its protein product is CASSGQGSHEQYF.

V gene TRBV5-1 combines with J gene TRBJ2-2, with D perhaps matching TRBD1 (6 bases). This CDR3 has 16 amino acids. Trimming took off 0 bases at V and 0 bases at J, with 9 bases between the two ends. Germline V gene lookup returns CDR1 SGHRS and CDR2 YFSETQ. The CDR3 reads CASSLGAGANTGELFF. The CDR3 DNA sequence: TGCGCCAGCAGCTTGGGAGCAGGGGCGAACACCGGGGAGCTGTTTTTT.

The rearrangement joins TRBV19 to TRBJ2-1; 7 bases match TRBD1. CDR1 is LNHDA, CDR2 SQIVND, per germline (reference sequence). The CDR3 contains 14 residues. The ends lost 5 bases at V and 6 bases at J; junction bases unmatched: 7. CDR3 bases: TGTGCCAGTAGTTTCAACCGGGACAGCAATGAGCAGTTCTTC. It specifies CASSFNRDSNEQFF.

V usage is TRBV9 and J usage is TRBJ2-7, with D maybe TRBD1 (5 bases). The germline CDR1 and CDR2 sequences are SGDLS and YYNGEE. This CDR3 comprises 16 residues. Trimming cost V 0 bases and J 1 base, with 14 bases left between them. The CDR3 DNA is TGTGCCAGCAGCGTAGATAGCAGGGCCGGGTCCTACGAGCAGTACTTC. Translation: CASSVDSRAGSYEQYF.

The chain carries TRBV6-5 and TRBJ1-1; TRBD1 matches 11 bases. The CDR3 totals 14 residues. Germline V gene sequence: CDR1 MNHEY, CDR2 SVGAGI. V was pared by 7 bases and J by 1 base, with 2 bases of the junction left unmatched. The CDR3, as DNA: TGTGCCAGCACGGGGACAGGGGGGAACACTGAAGCTTTCTTT. Residues: CASTGTGGNTEAFF.

The chain recombines TRBV15 with TRBJ1-5; D is unresolved. V lost 3 bases, J lost 3 bases, and 9 bases lay in between. The germline V gene has CDR1 LNHNV and CDR2 YYDKDF (reference sequence). The CDR3 loop spans 14 amino acids. The CDR3 loop reads CATSSNPVNQPQHF. In nucleotides, the CDR3 is TGTGCCACCAGCAGTAACCCTGTCAATCAGCCCCAGCATTTT.

The chain is built from TRBV28 and TRBJ1-6; 10 nucleotides match TRBD1. This CDR3 contains 15 residues. Germline lookup yields CDR1 MDHEN and CDR2 SYDVKM. With V trimmed by 4 bases and J by 7 bases, 4 bases remained unmatched. CDR3 region: CASSSGQGFNSPLHF. The CDR3 DNA reads TGTGCCAGCAGTTCGGGACAGGGGTTCAATTCACCCCTCCACTTT.